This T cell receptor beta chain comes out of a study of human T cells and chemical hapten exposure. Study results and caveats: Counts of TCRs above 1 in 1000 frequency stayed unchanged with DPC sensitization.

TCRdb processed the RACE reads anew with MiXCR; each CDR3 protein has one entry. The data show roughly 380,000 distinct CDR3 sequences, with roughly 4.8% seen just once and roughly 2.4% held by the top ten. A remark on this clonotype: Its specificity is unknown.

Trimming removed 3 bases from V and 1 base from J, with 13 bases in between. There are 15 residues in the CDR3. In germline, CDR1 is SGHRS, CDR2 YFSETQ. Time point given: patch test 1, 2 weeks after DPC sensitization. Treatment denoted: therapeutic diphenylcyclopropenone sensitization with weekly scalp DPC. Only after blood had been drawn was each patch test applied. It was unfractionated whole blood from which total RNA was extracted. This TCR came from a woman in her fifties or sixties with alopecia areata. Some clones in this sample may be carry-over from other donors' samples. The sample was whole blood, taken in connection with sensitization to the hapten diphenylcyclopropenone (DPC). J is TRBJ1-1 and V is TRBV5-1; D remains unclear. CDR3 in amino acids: CASSSQTTTNTEAFF. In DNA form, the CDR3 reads TGCGCCAGCAGCTCGCAAACTACAACGAACACTGAAGCTTTCTTT.